In its sample, the clone carrying this T cell receptor beta chain was seen a few times. The CDR3 has 15 residues. CDR1 SGHRS and CDR2 YFSETQ come from the germline V gene. V lost 1 base to trimming and J lost 2 bases; unmatched junction nucleotides: 2. The study drew participants aged 18 to 89 years from around 24 US areas. This entry is derived from a study of blood T cell repertoires in COVID-19. Original methodology: Nucleated cell counts were estimated from reference gene primer amplification. Sequencing was performed with immunoSEQ multiplex PCR; in TCRdb, only in-frame clones are kept and a portion is missing. V and J calls and clone size are copied from that table; D and trimming were computed from the DNA. The table lists under 350,000 clones, 70% to 90% of them singletons.

The sequencing input was PBMCs or T cells enriched from blood (not recorded which). The TCR was taken from a woman between 35 and 50 years old with acute COVID-19. The chain joins TRBV5-1 to TRBJ2-5; 10 bases are shared with TRBD2. This CDR3 reads CASSLIAGGQETQYF. CDR3 coding DNA: TGCGCCAGCAGCTTGATAGCGGGGGGACAAGAGACCCAGTACTTC. The variable domain in full, completed from reference TRBV5-1 and TRBJ2-5, reads KAGVTQTPRYLIKTRGQQVTLSCSPISGHRSVSWYQQTPGQGLQFLFEYFSETQRNKGNFPGRFSGRQFSNSRSEMNVSTLELGDSALYLCASSLIAGGQETQYFGPGTRLLVL.